This T cell receptor beta chain was retrieved from a study of T cell changes during pregnancy in multiple sclerosis. Trimming cost V 4 bases and J 1 base, with 13 bases left between them. The CDR3 spans 15 residues. The germline V gene has CDR1 SQVTM and CDR2 ANQGSEA. Assay used: immunoSEQ multiplex PCR; TCRdb lists only in-frame clones, some missing. The profile shows approximately 44,000 clones, around 90% of them singletons. This receptor was taken from a female donor with multiple sclerosis, enrolled in a pregnancy study. The sample consisted of CD4+ T cells from peripheral blood mononuclear cells, taken in the third trimester of pregnancy. J is TRBJ2-2 and V is TRBV29-1; D call uncertain. CDR3 amino acids: CSVAYSGLNTGELFF. CDR3 DNA: TGCAGCGTTGCTTACAGTGGTCTGAACACCGGGGAGCTGTTTTTT.